This T cell receptor (beta chain) came from a study of cytomegalovirus exposure and HLA in healthy donors. Study-wide points: In an earlier analysis, in approximately 570 donors, most V segments appeared productive either ~90% or ~30% of the time. In a later analysis, across HLA loci, associated TCR counts were highest for DRB1, lowest for HLA-C. The authors judged a highly shared variant cluster likely a sequencing artifact.

Researchers ran the PCR with 60 Vbeta and 13 Jbeta primers. Generated by immunoSEQ multiplex PCR, the TCRdb table keeps only in-frame clones and is missing some. Among about 160,000 clones listed, around three quarters were seen once. Comment on this clone: Antigen specificity is unknown.

This CDR3 is built from 11 residues. V was trimmed by 2 bases and J by 12 bases, leaving 8 bases between them. Germline V gives CDR1 LNHNV, CDR2 YYDKDF (reference sequence). The chain is built from TRBV15 and TRBJ2-4; a possible D gene is TRBD1 (5 bases). The sequenced material came from PBMCs. The clonotype was recovered from a man between 45 and 60 years old in good health and CMV-seropositive. CDR3 nucleotide sequence: TGTGCCACCAGCAGAAAAGGGGATCAGTACTTC. Its translation: CATSRKGDQYF. The full variable domain, with the rest looked up from reference TRBV15 and TRBJ2-4, is DAMVIQNPRYQVTQFGKPVTLSCSQTLNHNVMYWYQQKSSQAPKLLFHYYDKDFNNEADTPDNFQSRRPNTSFCFLDIRSPGLGDTAMYLCATSRKGDQYFGAGTRLSVL.